The present T cell receptor (beta chain) was sequenced within a study of T cell responses to AZD1222 COVID-19 vaccine. Study in general: Whether given at about 4 or about 12 weeks, second doses were pooled.

Findings and caveats of the study: Close to half of all spike-specific TCRs reportedly target regions of the variants that are unmutated. There were mostly white British donors and more females than males, and clonal diversity was possibly underestimated.

On this clone itself: Its matching antigen is unknown.

Clones were read by immunoSEQ multiplex PCR, and TCRdb kept only the in-frame ones, dropping some. The sample shows 200,000 to 300,000 clones, 85% to 95% of them seen only once. Trimming pared 5 bases from V and 1 base from J, leaving 8 bases between. The CDR3 sequence is 13 residues long. CDR1 is SGDLS, CDR2 YYNGEE, per germline. J is TRBJ2-3 and V is TRBV9; D is undetermined. The sequences come from peripheral blood, collected on day 0 of AZD1222 vaccination. The TCR sequence derives from an adult in good health. The CDR3 region is CASSLRGTDTQYF. The CDR3 coding sequence is TGTGCCAGCAGTCTTAGGGGCACAGATACGCAGTATTTT.